This TCR beta chain originates from a study of cytomegalovirus exposure and HLA in healthy donors. General study findings and limits: A later analysis reportedly found that, within productive TCRs, an Asian-associated ancestry cluster had fewer N-insertions than the mean observed across the roughly 610 donors. The study put under 200 TCR beta chains on its list as cytomegalovirus-associated.

Researchers ran the PCR with 60 Vbeta and 13 Jbeta primers. TCRdb keeps only in-frame clones here, not all; method: immunoSEQ multiplex PCR. The table includes 150,000 to 200,000 clones, around 80% detected once. J gave up 7 bases and V 2 bases, and 4 bases lay outside the gene matches. The CDR3 runs 15 residues. The germline CDR1 and CDR2 sequences are SEHNR and FQNEAQ (reference sequence). In the case of this clone: What it binds is unknown.

This TCR was sampled from a woman aged 30 to 39 in good health and CMV-seropositive. The genes are TRBV7-9 and TRBJ2-2; 10 nucleotides line up with TRBD2. Input material: PBMCs. The CDR3 loop is CASSLRTSGVGELFF. The CDR3 coding sequence is TGTGCCAGCAGCTTACGGACTAGCGGTGTCGGGGAGCTGTTTTTT.